A single sample is the source of the 9 T cell receptor beta chains below, sequenced in a study of cytomegalovirus exposure and HLA in healthy donors. The study ran its PCR with 60 Vbeta and 13 Jbeta primers. Profiled with immunoSEQ multiplex PCR; TCRdb holds only in-frame clones, not every one. This table holds under 150,000 clones, about 80% found once. The sample taken for sequencing was PBMCs. These receptors originate from a male donor in good health and CMV-seronegative.

This chain uses TRBV11-2 with TRBJ1-4, with D unclear. This CDR3 comprises 13 residues. Between the trimmed V and J ends, which lost 2 bases and 7 bases, there was a span of 8 bases. Germline loops: CDR1 SGHAT, CDR2 FQNNGV. CDR3: CASSLKGSEKLFF. The CDR3 DNA reads TGTGCCAGCAGCTTAAAAGGGAGTGAAAAACTGTTTTTT.

The chain couples TRBV4-3 to TRBJ2-7; 11 bases match TRBD2. The CDR3 loop spans 15 amino acids. V gave up 4 bases and J gave up 4 bases; unmatched junction bases: 6. The germline V gene encodes CDR1 LGHNA and CDR2 YSLEER. CDR3 sequence reads: CASSPGTSGLYEQYF. As DNA, the CDR3 is TGCGCCAGCAGCCCGGGGACTAGCGGATTATACGAGCAGTACTTC.

V and J are TRBV11-3 and TRBJ1-1; D is unclear. The CDR3 has 13 residues. Germline-derived CDR1 and CDR2 are SGHNT and YENEEA. V lost 1 base to trimming and J lost 3 bases, with 6 bases between them. CDR3 residues: CASSLGGDTEAFF. The CDR3 DNA is TGTGCCAGCAGCTTAGGGGGAGACACTGAAGCTTTCTTT.

V and J are TRBV6-1 and TRBJ1-6; D ambiguous. The CDR3 totals 13 residues. Germline CDR1 and CDR2: MNHNS and SASEGT. The V and J ends lost 6 bases and 6 bases respectively, with 9 bases between them. The CDR3 spells CASRLELNSPLHF. In DNA form, the CDR3 reads TGTGCCAGCAGGCTGGAGCTTAATTCACCCCTCCACTTT.

This clone was seen only once. CDR3 amino acids: CASSFGTLTQYF. CDR3 nucleotides: TGTGCCAGCAGCTTCGGGACTCTCACGCAGTATTTT. The chain employs TRBV7-9 and TRBJ2-3; D might be TRBD2 (6 bases). This CDR3 contains 12 residues. With 3 bases removed from V and 9 bases from J, the gap between germline ends came to 10 bases. In germline, CDR1 is SEHNR, CDR2 FQNEAQ (reference sequence).

The chain carries TRBV7-9 and TRBJ2-7; 9 positions match TRBD2. CDR1 and CDR2 (germline): SEHNR, FQNEAQ (reference sequence). With V trimmed by 5 bases and J by 0 bases, 17 bases remained unmatched. CDR3 length: 19 amino acids. This chain's CDR3 is CASSLPQLGLADSSYEQYF. DNA of the CDR3: TGTGCCAGCAGCCTACCTCAACTGGGACTAGCTGATAGCTCCTACGAGCAGTACTTC.

V gene TRBV5-6 combines with J gene TRBJ1-1, with D tentatively TRBD1 (6 bases). Per germline, CDR1 SGHDT and CDR2 YYEEEE. This CDR3 has 16 residues. V was cut by 5 bases and J by 1 base, with 18 bases left in between. The CDR3 nucleotides read TGTGCCAGCAGTTTAGACAGGATGTGGGAGAACACTGAAGCTTTCTTT. This sequence encodes CASSLDRMWENTEAFF.

The J gene is TRBJ2-7, the V gene TRBV6-1, with 7 bases lining up with TRBD2. Per the germline V gene, CDR1 is MNHNS and CDR2 is SASEGT. J gave up 0 bases and V 4 bases, and 6 bases lay outside the gene matches. The CDR3 spans 15 residues. CDR3 coding DNA: TGTGCCAGCAGTGTAACTAGCGCCAGCTCCTACGAGCAGTACTTC. The encoded protein is CASSVTSASSYEQYF.

The J gene is TRBJ1-2, the V gene TRBV7-3; 9 positions agree with TRBD1. The trim removed 4 bases at V and 0 bases at J, leaving 9 bases unmatched. Looked up from germline, CDR1 is SGHTA and CDR2 is FQGTGA. The CDR3 runs 17 residues. CDR3 protein: CASSSTGTGRANYGYTF. CDR3 sequence (DNA): TGTGCCAGCAGCTCTACTGGGACAGGGAGAGCTAACTATGGCTACACCTTC.